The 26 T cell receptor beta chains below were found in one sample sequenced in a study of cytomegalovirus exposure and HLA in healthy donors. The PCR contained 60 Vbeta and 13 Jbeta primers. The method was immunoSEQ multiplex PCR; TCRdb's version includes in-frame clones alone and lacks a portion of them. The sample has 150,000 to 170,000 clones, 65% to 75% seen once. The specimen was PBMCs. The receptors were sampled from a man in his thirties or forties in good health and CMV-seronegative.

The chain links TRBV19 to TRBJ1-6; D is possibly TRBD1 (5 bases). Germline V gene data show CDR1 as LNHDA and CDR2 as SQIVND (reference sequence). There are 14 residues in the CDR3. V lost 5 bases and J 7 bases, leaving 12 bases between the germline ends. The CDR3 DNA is TGTGCCAGTAGTGGAGGGGATTTAAATTCACCCCTCCACTTT. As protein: CASSGGDLNSPLHF.

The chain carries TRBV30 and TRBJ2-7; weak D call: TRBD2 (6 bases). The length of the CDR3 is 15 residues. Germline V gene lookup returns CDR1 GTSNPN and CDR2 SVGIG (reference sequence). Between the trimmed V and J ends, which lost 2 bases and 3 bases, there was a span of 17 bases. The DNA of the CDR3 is TGTGCCTGGAGTTTGCGGTTATCGGAGGGCTACGAGCAGTACTTC. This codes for CAWSLRLSEGYEQYF.

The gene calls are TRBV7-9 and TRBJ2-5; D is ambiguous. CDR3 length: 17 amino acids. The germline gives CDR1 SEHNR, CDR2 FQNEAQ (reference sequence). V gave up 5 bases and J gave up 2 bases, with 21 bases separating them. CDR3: CASSKQWSYNQQETQYF. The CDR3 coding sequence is TGTGCCAGCAGCAAGCAGTGGAGTTACAATCAACAAGAGACCCAGTACTTC.

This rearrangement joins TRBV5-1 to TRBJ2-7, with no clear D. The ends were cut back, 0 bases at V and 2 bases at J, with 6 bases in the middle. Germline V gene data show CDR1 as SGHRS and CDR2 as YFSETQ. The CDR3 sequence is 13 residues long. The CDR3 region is CASSLAAAYEQYF. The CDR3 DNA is TGCGCCAGCAGCTTGGCGGCGGCCTACGAGCAGTACTTC.

The CDR3 nucleotides read TGTGCCAGCAGCCGAGAGAAAGACAGGACTTCCTATAATTCACCCCTCCACTTT. Its translation is CASSREKDRTSYNSPLHF. This chain uses TRBV11-1 with TRBJ1-6, with D tentatively TRBD1 (6 bases). With 5 bases removed from V and 1 base from J, the gap between germline ends came to 18 bases. The CDR3 sequence is 18 residues long. The V gene's germline CDR1 is SGHAT and CDR2 FQDESV (reference sequence).

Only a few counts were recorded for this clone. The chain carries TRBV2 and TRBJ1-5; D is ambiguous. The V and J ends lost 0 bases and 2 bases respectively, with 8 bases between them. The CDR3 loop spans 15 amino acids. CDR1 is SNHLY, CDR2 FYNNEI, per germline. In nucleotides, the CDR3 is TGTGCCAGCAGTGAAGCGGCATTTGGCAATCAGCCCCAGCATTTT. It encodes CASSEAAFGNQPQHF.

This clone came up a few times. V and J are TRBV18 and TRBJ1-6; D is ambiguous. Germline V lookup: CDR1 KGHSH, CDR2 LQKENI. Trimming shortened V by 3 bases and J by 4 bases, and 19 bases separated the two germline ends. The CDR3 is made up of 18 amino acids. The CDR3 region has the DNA TGTGCCAGCTCACCGGTGGCACGGGAATCCATTTATAATTCACCCCTCCACTTT. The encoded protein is CASSPVARESIYNSPLHF.

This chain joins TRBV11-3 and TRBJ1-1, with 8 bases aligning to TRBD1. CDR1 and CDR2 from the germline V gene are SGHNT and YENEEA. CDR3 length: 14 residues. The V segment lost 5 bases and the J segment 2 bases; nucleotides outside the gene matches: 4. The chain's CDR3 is CASSLTGDNTEAFF. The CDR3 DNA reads TGTGCCAGCAGCCTGACAGGGGATAACACTGAAGCTTTCTTT.

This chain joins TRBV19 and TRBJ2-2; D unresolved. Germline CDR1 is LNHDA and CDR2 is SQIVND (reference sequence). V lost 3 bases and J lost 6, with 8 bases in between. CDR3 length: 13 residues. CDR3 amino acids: CASSITTAGELFF. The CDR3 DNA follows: TGTGCCAGTAGTATTACTACCGCCGGGGAGCTGTTTTTT.

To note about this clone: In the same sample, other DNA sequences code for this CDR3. The CDR3 loop reads CASSPGTGGNQPQHF. CDR3 sequence (DNA): TGTGCCAGCAGCCCCGGGACAGGGGGTAATCAGCCCCAGCATTTT. The V gene is TRBV2, the J gene TRBJ1-5, with 11 bases that match TRBD1. Germline CDR1 reads SNHLY; CDR2 reads FYNNEI. CDR3 length equals 15 residues. V lost 6 bases and J lost 4; bases outside the gene matches: 5.

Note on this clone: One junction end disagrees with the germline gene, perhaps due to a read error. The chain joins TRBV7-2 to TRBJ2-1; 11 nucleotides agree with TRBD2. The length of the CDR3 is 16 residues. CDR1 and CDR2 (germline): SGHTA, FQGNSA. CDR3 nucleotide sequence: TGTGCCAGCAGCGTAGCTAGCGGGGGGTACCGGGGAGAGCAGTTCTTC. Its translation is CASSVASGGYRGEQFF.

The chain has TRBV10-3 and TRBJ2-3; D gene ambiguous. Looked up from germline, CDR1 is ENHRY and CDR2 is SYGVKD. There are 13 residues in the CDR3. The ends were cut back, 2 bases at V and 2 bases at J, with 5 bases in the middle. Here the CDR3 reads CAISEANTDTQYF. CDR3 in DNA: TGTGCCATCAGTGAGGCGAACACAGATACGCAGTATTTT.

The DNA of the CDR3 is TGTGCCAGCAGCTTAGTGGGCGCGAACACTGAAGCTTTCTTT. Protein: CASSLVGANTEAFF. The chain employs TRBV7-9 and TRBJ1-1, with D unresolved. The V and J ends lost 1 base and 1 base respectively, with 7 bases between them. The germline V gene encodes CDR1 SEHNR and CDR2 FQNEAQ (reference sequence). This CDR3 has 14 residues. Full variable domain (outside the CDR3, taken from reference TRBV7-9 and TRBJ1-1): DTGVSQNPRHKITKRGQNVTFRCDPISEHNRLYWYRQTLGQGPEFLTYFQNEAQLEKSRLLSDRFSAERPKGSFSTLEIQRTEQGDSAMYLCASSLVGANTEAFFGQGTRLTVV.

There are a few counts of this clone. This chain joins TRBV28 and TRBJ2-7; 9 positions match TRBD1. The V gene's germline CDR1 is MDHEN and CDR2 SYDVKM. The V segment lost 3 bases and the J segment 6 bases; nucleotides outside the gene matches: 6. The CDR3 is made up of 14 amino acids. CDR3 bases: TGTGCCAGCAGTTTGGGACAGGGAAGACGCGAGCAGTACTTC. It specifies CASSLGQGRREQYF.

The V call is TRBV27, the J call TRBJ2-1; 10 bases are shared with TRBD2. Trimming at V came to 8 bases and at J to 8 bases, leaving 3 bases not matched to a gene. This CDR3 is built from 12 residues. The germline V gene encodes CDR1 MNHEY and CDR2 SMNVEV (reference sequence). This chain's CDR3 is CASQRGGDEQFF. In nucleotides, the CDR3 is TGTGCCAGCCAGCGGGGGGGCGATGAGCAGTTCTTC.

Here the CDR3 reads CASIYQGASTGELFF. The DNA for the CDR3 is TGTGCCAGTATTTATCAGGGGGCGAGCACCGGGGAGCTGTTTTTT. The chain links TRBV19 to TRBJ2-2, with 8 positions matching TRBD1. J lost 4 bases, V lost 7 bases, and 8 bases had no gene match. The germline CDR1 and CDR2 sequences are LNHDA and SQIVND (reference sequence). The CDR3 length is 15 residues.

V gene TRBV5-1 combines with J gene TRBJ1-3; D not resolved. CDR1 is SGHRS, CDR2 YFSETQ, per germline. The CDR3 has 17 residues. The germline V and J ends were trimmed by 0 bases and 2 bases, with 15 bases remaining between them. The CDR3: CASSLVGNGGTGNTIYF. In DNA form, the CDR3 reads TGCGCCAGCAGCTTGGTCGGGAACGGAGGCACTGGAAACACCATATATTTT.

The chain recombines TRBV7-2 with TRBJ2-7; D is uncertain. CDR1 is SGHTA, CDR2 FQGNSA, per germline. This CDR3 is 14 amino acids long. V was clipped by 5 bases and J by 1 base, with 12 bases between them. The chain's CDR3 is CASSPRITSYEQYF. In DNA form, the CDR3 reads TGTGCCAGCAGCCCCAGGATTACTTCCTACGAGCAGTACTTC.

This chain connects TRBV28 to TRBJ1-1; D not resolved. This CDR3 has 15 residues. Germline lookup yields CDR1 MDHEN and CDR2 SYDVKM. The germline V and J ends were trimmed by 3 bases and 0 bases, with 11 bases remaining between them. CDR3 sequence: CASSLRRLMNTEAFF. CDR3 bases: TGTGCCAGCAGTTTGCGGCGCCTTATGAACACTGAAGCTTTCTTT.

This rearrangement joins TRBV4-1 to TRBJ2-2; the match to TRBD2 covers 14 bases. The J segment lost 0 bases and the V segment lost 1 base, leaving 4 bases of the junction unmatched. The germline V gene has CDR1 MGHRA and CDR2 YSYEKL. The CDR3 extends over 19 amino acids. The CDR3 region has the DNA TGCGCCAGCAGCCAAGCGGGACTAGCGGGGGAGACGAACACCGGGGAGCTGTTTTTT. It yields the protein CASSQAGLAGETNTGELFF.

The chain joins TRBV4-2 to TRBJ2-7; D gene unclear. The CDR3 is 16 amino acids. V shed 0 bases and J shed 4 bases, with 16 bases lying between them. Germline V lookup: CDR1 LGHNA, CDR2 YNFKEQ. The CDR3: CASSQDLATPPYEQYF. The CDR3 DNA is TGTGCCAGCAGCCAAGATCTGGCGACTCCCCCTTACGAGCAGTACTTC.

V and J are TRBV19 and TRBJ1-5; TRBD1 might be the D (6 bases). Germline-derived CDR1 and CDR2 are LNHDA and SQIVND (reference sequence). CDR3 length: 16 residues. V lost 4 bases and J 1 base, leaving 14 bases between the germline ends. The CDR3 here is CASSTMRGGSNQPQHF. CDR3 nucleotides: TGTGCCAGTAGTACCATGAGGGGGGGAAGCAATCAGCCCCAGCATTTT.

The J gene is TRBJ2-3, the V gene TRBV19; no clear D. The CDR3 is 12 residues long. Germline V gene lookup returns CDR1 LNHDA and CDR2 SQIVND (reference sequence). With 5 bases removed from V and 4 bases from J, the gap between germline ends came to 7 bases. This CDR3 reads CASSLPADTQYF. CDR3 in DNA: TGTGCCAGTAGTCTCCCGGCAGATACGCAGTATTTT. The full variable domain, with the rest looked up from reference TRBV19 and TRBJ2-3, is DGGITQSPKYLFRKEGQNVTLSCEQNLNHDAMYWYRQDPGQGLRLIYYSQIVNDFQKGDIAEGYSVSREKKESFPLTVTSAQKNPTAFYLCASSLPADTQYFGPGTRLTVL.

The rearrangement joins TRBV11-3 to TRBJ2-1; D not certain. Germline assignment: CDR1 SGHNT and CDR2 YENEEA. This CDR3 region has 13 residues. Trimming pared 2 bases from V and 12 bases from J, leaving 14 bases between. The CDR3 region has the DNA TGTGCCAGCAGCTTAAATTGGGCCTCGCTGCAGTTCTTC. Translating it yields CASSLNWASLQFF.

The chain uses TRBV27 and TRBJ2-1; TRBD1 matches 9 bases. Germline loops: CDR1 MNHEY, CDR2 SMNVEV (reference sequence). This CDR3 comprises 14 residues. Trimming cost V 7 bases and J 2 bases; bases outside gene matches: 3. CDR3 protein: CASNRDRAYNEQFF. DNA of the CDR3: TGTGCCAGCAACCGGGACAGGGCCTACAATGAGCAGTTCTTC.

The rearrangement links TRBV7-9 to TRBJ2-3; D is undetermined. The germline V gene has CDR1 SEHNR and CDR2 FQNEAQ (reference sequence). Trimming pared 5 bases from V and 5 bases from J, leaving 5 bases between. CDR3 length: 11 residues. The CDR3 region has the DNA TGTGCCAGCAGCCACGGAGATACGCAGTATTTT. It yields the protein CASSHGDTQYF.